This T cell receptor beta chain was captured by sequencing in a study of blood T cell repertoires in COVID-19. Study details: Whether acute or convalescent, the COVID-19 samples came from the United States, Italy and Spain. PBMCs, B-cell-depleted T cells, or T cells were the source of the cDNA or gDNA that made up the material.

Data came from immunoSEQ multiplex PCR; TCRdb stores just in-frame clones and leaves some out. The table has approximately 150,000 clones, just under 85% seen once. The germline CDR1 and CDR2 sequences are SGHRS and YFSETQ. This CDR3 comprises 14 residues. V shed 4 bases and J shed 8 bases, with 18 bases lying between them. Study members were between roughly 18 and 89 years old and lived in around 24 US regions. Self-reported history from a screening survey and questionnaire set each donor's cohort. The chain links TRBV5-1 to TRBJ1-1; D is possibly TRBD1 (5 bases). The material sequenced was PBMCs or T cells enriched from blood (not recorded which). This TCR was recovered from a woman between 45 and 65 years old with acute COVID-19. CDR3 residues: CASSPVGGTIEAFF. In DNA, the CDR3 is TGCGCCAGCAGCCCGGTCGGCGGGACCATCGAAGCTTTCTTT.